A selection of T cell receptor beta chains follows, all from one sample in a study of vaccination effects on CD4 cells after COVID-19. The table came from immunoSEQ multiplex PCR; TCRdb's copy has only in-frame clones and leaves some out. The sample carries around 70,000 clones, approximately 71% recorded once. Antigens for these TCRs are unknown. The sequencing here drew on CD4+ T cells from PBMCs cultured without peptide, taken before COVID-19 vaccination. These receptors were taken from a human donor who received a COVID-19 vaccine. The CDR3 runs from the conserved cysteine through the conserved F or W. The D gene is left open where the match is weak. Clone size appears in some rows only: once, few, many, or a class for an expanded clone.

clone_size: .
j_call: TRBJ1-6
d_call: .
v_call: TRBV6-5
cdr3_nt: TGTGCCAGCGGCAGACAGGTGGGAGGTAATTCACCCCTCCACTTT
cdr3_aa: CASGRQVGGNSPLHF

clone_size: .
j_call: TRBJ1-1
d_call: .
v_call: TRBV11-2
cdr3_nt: TGTGCCAGCAGCGGCAGGGGACCTGAAGCTTTCTTT
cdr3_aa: CASSGRGPEAFF

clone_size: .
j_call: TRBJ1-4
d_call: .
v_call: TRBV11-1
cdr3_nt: TGTGCCAGCAGCTTAGATGGGGAAAAACTGTTTTTT
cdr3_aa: CASSLDGEKLFF

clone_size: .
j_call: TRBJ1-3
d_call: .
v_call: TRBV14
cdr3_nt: TGTGCCAGCAGCCAAGACTCTGGAAACACCATATATTTT
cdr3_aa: CASSQDSGNTIYF

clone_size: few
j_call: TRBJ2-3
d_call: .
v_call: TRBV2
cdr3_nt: TGTGCCAGCAGTGGTTCTGGCGGAGATACGCAGTATTTT
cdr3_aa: CASSGSGGDTQYF

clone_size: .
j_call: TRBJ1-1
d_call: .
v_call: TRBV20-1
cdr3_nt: TGCAGTGTTACCTTGAATGCTGAAGCTTTCTTT
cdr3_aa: CSVTLNAEAFF

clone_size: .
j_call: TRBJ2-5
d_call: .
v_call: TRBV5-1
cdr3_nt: TGCGCCAGCAGCTTGACGGTAACTAACCAAGAGACCCAGTACTTC
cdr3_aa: CASSLTVTNQETQYF

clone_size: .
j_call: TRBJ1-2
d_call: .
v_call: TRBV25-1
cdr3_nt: TGTGCCAGCAGTGATAGCAGGGGTTTCTATGGCTACACCTTC
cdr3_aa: CASSDSRGFYGYTF

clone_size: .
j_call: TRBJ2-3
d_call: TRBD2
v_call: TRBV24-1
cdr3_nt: TGTGCCACCGGTAGCGGGGGGAGGGATACGCAGTATTTT
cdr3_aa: CATGSGGRDTQYF

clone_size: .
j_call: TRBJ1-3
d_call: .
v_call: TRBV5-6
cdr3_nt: TGTGCCAGCAGCTTAATGGGGACTGGAAACACCATATATTTT
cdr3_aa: CASSLMGTGNTIYF

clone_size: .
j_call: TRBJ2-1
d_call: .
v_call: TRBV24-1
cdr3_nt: TGTGCCACCAGTGATTTGGGCGGGGGCGTAGAGCAGTTCTTC
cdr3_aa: CATSDLGGGVEQFF

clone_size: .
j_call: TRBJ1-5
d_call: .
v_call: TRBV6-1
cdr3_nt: TGTGCCAGCAGTGAAACTCCCCGCGTAGATCAGCCCCAGCATTTT
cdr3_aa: CASSETPRVDQPQHF

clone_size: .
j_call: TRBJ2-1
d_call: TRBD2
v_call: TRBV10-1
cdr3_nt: TGCGCCAGCAGTGAGTCCGGCGGGGGTTGGGATGAGCAGTTCTTC
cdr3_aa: CASSESGGGWDEQFF

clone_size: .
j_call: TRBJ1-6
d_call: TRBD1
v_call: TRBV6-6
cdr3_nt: TGTGCCAGCAAGACGACAGGGGTTAATTCACCCCTCCACTTT
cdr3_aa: CASKTTGVNSPLHF

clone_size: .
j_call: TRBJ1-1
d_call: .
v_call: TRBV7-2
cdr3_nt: TGTGCCAGCAGCTTAACAAGGGCCCAGCCTGAAGCTTTCTTT
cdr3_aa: CASSLTRAQPEAFF

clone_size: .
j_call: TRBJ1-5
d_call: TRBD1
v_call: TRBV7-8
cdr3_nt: TGTGCCAGCAGCCCCCCAGGGACAGGGGGCTATCAGCCCCAGCATTTT
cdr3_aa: CASSPPGTGGYQPQHF

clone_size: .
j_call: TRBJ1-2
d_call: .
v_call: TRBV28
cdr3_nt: TGTGCCAGCAGTTTATCAGCTAATGGCTACACCTTC
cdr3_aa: CASSLSANGYTF

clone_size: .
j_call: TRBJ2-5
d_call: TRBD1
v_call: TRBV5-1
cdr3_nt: TGCGCCAACCTGACAGGGCAAGAGACCCAGTACTTC
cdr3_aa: CANLTGQETQYF

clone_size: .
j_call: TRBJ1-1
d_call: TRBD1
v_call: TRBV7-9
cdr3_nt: TGTGCCAGCAGCATGTGGACAGGGCTGAACACTGAAGCTTTCTTT
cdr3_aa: CASSMWTGLNTEAFF

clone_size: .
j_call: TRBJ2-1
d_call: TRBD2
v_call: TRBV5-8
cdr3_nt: TGTGCCAGCAGTTTTAGCGGGGGATACTACAATGAGCAGTTCTTC
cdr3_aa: CASSFSGGYYNEQFF

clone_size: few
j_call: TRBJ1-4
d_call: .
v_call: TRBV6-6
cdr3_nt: TGTGCCAGCAGATATTCCCAAGGGGGAGAGGAAAAACTGTTTTTT
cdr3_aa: CASRYSQGGEEKLFF

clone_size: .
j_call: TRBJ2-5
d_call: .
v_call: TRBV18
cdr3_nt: TGTGCCAGCTCACCCTATCTAAGGGCCGAGGAGACCCAGTACTTC
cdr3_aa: CASSPYLRAEETQYF

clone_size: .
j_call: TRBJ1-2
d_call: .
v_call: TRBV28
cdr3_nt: TGTGCCACCAACACCAACTATGGCTACACCTTC
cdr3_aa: CATNTNYGYTF

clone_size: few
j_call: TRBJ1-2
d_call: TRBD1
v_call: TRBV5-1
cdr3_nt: TGCGCCAGCAGCTTGGTCCGGACAGGGGGTTATGGCTACACCTTC
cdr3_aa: CASSLVRTGGYGYTF

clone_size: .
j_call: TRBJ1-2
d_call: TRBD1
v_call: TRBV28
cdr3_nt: TGTGCCAGCAGTCGACAGGGGGCCCCTAACTATGGCTACACCTTC
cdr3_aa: CASSRQGAPNYGYTF

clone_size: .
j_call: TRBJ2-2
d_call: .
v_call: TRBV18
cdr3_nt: TGTGCCAGCTCACTGGGACAGAACACCGGGGAGCTGTTTTTT
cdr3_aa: CASSLGQNTGELFF

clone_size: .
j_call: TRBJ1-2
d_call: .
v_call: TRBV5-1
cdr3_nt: TGCGCCAGCAGCTGGACTGAAAGCGGGAACTATGGCTACACCTTC
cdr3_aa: CASSWTESGNYGYTF

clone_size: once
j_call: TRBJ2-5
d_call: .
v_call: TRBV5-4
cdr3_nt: TGTGCCAGCAGCTTGAAGGGAACGGAGACCCAGTACTTC
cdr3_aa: CASSLKGTETQYF

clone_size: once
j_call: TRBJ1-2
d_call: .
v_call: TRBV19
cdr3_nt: TGTGCCAGTAGTATAGCCGATACCTATGGCTACACCTTC
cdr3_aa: CASSIADTYGYTF

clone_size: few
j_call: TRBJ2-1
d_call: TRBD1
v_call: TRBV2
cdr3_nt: TGTGCCAGCAGAAGACAGGGTGTATACAATGAGCAGTTCTTC
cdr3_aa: CASRRQGVYNEQFF

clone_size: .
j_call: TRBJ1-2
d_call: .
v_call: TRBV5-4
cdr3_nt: TGTGCCAGCAGCTTACAGGGAAGGTCGGATGGCTACACCTTC
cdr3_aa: CASSLQGRSDGYTF

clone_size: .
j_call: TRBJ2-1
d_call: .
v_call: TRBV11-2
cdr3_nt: TGTGCCAGCAGCCTAGGGACGGGCTACAATGAGCAGTTCTTC
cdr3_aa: CASSLGTGYNEQFF

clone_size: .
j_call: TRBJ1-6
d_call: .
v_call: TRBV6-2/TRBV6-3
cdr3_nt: TGTGCCAGCAGCCGGCTTCAGAATACTAATTCACCCCTCCACTTT
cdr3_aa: CASSRLQNTNSPLHF

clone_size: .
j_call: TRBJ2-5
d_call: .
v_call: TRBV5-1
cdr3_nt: TGCGCCAGCAGGAAGGGTTCACAAGAGACCCAGTACTTC
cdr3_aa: CASRKGSQETQYF

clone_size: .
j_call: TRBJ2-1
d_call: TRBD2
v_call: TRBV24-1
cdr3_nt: TGTGCCACCAGTGATCCAGGCGAGCGGGGGGGCAGTGAGCAGTTCTTC
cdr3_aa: CATSDPGERGGSEQFF

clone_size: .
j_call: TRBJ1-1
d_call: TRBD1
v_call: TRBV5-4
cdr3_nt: TGTGCCAGCAGCCGGACAGGGGGCCAGTTGAACACTGAAGCTTTCTTT
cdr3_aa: CASSRTGGQLNTEAFF

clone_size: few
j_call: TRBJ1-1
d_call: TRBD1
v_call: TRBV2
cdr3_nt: TGTGCCAGCTCGGTCCACCGGACAGGGCCTGCTTTCTTT
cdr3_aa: CASSVHRTGPAFF

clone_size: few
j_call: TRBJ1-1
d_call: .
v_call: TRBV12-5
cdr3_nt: TGTGCTAGTGGTTTGGTACTGGGGACGGACCTCGAAGCTTTCTTT
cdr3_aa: CASGLVLGTDLEAFF

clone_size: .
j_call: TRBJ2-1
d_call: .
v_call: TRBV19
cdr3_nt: TGTGCCAGTACCACGTGGGGCAGGTATAATGAGCAGTTCTTC
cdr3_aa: CASTTWGRYNEQFF

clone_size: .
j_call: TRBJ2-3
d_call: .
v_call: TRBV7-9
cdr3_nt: TGTGCCAGCAGCTGGACAAGCACAGATACGCAGTATTTT
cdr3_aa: CASSWTSTDTQYF

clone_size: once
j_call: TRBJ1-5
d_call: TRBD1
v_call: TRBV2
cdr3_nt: TGTGCCAGCAGTCGGGACAGGGTTATGGGTAGCAATCAGCCCCAGCATTTT
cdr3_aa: CASSRDRVMGSNQPQHF

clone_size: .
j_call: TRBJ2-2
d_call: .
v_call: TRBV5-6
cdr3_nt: TGTGCCAGCAGCCCGGAATTAGGAGGGAGGACCGGGGAGCTGTTTTTT
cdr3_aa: CASSPELGGRTGELFF